This TCR beta chain was profiled in a study of blood T cell repertoires in COVID-19. Across the whole study: Material from acute and convalescent COVID-19 was sourced from the United States, Italy and Spain.

Enrollment of patients from Seattle took place during active infection, with longitudinal follow-up. Per germline, CDR1 KGHDR and CDR2 SFDVKD. This CDR3 is built from 16 residues. V lost 3 bases and J lost 9; bases outside the gene matches: 7. The protocol was immunoSEQ multiplex PCR, while the TCRdb copy is restricted to in-frame clones and leaves out a portion. The sample has 300,000 to 400,000 clones; approximately 88% are singletons. The sequenced sample consisted of peripheral blood. V gene TRBV24-1 combines with J gene TRBJ2-1; 13 bases agree with TRBD2. This clonotype originated in a man aged 30 to 45 with COVID-19, enrolled during active disease. CDR3 nucleotide sequence: TGTGCCACCAGTGATCCCGGACTAGCGGGAGCTCGTGAGCAGTTCTTC. Translating gives CATSDPGLAGAREQFF.